This T cell receptor beta chain stems from a study of molecular identifiers for immune sequencing clone quantification. Study-wide points: Clones with over 20 RNA copies captured over 99% of effector molecules but under 1% of naive ones.

This clonotype came up a few times. The target antigen is unknown. Using its own MiXCR run on the PCR reads, TCRdb lists one record per CDR3 protein. Among about 510,000 distinct CDR3 sequences, about 21% were seen once, and the ten largest hold around 0.86%. The V and J ends lost 0 bases and 2 bases respectively, with 15 bases between them. The CDR3 spans 17 residues. From germline, CDR1 is MNHEY and CDR2 SVGAGI. The specimen was naive CD8+ T cells from blood, with Jurkat cell RNA spiked in. Stated subset: FACS-sorted CD8+CD4-CCR7+CD45RA+ naive T cells. This sequence joins TRBV6-5 and TRBJ2-3, with D perhaps assigned TRBD1 or TRBD2 (5 bases each). The TCR comes from a human donor in good health. Some libraries in this study had Jurkat cell RNA spiked in. CDR3 sequence (DNA): TGTGCCAGCAGTTACTCGGGCAGGGCCGGGGACACAGATACGCAGTATTTT. As protein: CASSYSGRAGDTDTQYF.